In its sample, the clone carrying this T cell receptor (beta chain) was seen a few times. Antigen: not known. Via the markers CD45RO/CCR7/CD25/CD127/CD95/CD27, stem cell-like memory, regulatory, central memory and naive CD4+ cells were sorted. Germline CDR1 reads LGHNA; CDR2 reads YSLEER. The V end lost 1 base, the J end lost 4 bases, and 14 bases lay between the germline ends. The CDR3 is made up of 15 amino acids. The data derive from a study of beta chain features in type 1 diabetes. Investigators reverse transcribed all isolated RNA, so they sequenced expressed TCRB transcripts. Sequencing used immunoSEQ multiplex PCR; TCRdb keeps in-frame clones, though not all of them. The sample lists under 200,000 clones, about 8.1% occurring once. Findings of the study overall: Patients' naive, central memory and regulatory TCRB repertoires appeared more alike than those of healthy donors.

The chain has TRBV4-3 and TRBJ2-7, with a weak D call TRBD1 (6 bases). This TCR came from a man younger than 30 in good health. Sequencing input: central memory CD4+ T cells from blood. In nucleotides, the CDR3 is TGCGCCAGCAGCCAAGCCTACCAAGGGGGTTACGAGCAGTACTTC. Its protein is CASSQAYQGGYEQYF.